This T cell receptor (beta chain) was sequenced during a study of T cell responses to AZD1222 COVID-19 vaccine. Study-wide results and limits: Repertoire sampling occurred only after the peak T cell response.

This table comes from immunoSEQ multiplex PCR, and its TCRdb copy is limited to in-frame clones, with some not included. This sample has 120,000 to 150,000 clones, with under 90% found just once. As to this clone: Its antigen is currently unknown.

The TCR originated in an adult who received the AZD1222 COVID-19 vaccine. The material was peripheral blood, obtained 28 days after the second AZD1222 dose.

CDR3 nucleotide sequence: TGCGCCAGTTGTCAGGGATACAACACTGAAGCTTTCTTT. The encoded protein is CASCQGYNTEAFF. The chain links TRBV5-1 to TRBJ1-1, with a possible D match to TRBD1 (5 bases). The CDR3 consists of 13 residues. In germline, CDR1 is SGHRS, CDR2 YFSETQ. V shed 8 bases and J shed 2 bases, with 13 bases lying between them.